The clone carrying this T cell receptor (beta chain) showed up just once. The sample originates from a study of blood T cell repertoires in COVID-19. Study background: Acute and convalescent COVID-19 samples came from the United States, Italy and Spain.

Enrolled during active infection, Seattle patients were then followed longitudinally. CDR1 is LNHDA, CDR2 SQIVND, per germline (reference sequence). V lost 7 bases, J lost 2 bases, and 6 bases stayed unmatched. The CDR3 sequence is 15 residues long. Per the original methods: Amplification with reference gene primers provided the estimates of nucleated cell counts. Produced via immunoSEQ multiplex PCR; TCRdb's table is partial and in-frame only. V and J calls and clone size are given by that table; D and trimming were obtained from the DNA. This repertoire shows some 170,000 clones, approximately 88% found once; its top ten account for about 6.7%.

The sequence was obtained from a woman aged 40 to 50 with COVID-19, enrolled during active disease. The sequencing sample was made of peripheral blood. V and J are TRBV19 and TRBJ1-3, with 9 bases that match TRBD1. For the CDR3, the DNA is TGTGCCAGTATCCCCCGGGACAGGGCTGGAAACACCATATATTTT. Encoded protein: CASIPRDRAGNTIYF.